This entry lists 7 T cell receptor beta chains sequenced from one sample in a study of blood T cell repertoires in COVID-19. Assay: immunoSEQ multiplex PCR; the TCRdb copy retains only in-frame clones and omits some. The sample records fewer than 450,000 clones, around 90% being singletons. The sample comprised PBMCs or T cells enriched from blood (not recorded which). These receptors all come from a woman in her thirties or forties with acute COVID-19.

The genes are TRBV6-1 and TRBJ1-2, with D unresolved. Germline V CDR1 and CDR2: MNHNS, SASEGT. The CDR3 is 15 residues long. The V and J ends lost 1 base and 0 bases respectively, with 9 bases between them. CDR3 nucleotide sequence: TGTGCCAGCAGTGAAGATTCCGGTTCTAACTATGGCTACACCTTC. As protein: CASSEDSGSNYGYTF.

This clone appeared a few times. The gene calls are TRBV3-1 (or the pseudogene TRBV3-2) and TRBJ1-3; perhaps TRBD1 as D (6 bases). V was cut by 4 bases and J by 1 base, with 14 bases left in between. This CDR3 comprises 16 residues. The germline V gene encodes CDR1 LGHDT and CDR2 YNNKEL (reference sequence). CDR3 DNA sequence: TGTGCCAGCAGCCTCCAGACAGGTTTGTCTGGAAACACCATATATTTT. Its protein is CASSLQTGLSGNTIYF.

This chain joins TRBV5-8 and TRBJ1-4; TRBD1 matches at 9 bases. The length of the CDR3 is 19 residues. Germline V gene data show CDR1 as SGHTS and CDR2 as YDEGEE. The V gene end was trimmed by 0 bases and the J gene end by 3 bases; junction bases not matched to a gene: 12. CDR3 sequence: CASSLGRGPGQGSNEKLFF. Written as DNA, the CDR3 is TGTGCCAGCAGCTTGGGCCGCGGCCCGGGACAGGGATCTAATGAAAAACTGTTTTTT.

This chain links TRBV4-1 with TRBJ2-3, with TRBD1 as a possible D gene (5 bases). V was shortened by 0 bases and J by 13 bases, with 14 bases between the two germline ends. The CDR3 covers 13 residues. Germline V gene sequence: CDR1 MGHRA, CDR2 YSYEKL. CDR3 DNA: TGCGCCAGCAGCCAAGAACAGGAGAGTAGGGAGTATTTT. The encoded protein is CASSQEQESREYF.

This clone has only one observation. V usage is TRBV14 and J usage is TRBJ1-1; 8 bases agree with TRBD1. The CDR3 sequence is 13 residues long. V shed 3 bases and J 6 bases; nucleotides not matched to a gene: 3. Germline CDR1 is SGHDN and CDR2 is FVKESK. The CDR3 spells CASSHRDRSEAFF. CDR3 sequence (DNA): TGTGCCAGCAGCCACCGGGACAGGTCTGAAGCTTTCTTT.

The chain joins TRBV27 to TRBJ1-2; the match to TRBD1 covers 7 bases. CDR1 is MNHEY and CDR2 is SMNVEV in the germline V gene (reference sequence). J lost 6 bases, V lost 6 bases, and 7 bases had no gene match. The length of the CDR3 is 13 residues. The CDR3 region has the DNA TGTGCCAGCAGGACTTGGACAGGCGATGGCTACACCTTC. Protein sequence: CASRTWTGDGYTF.

This rearrangement joins TRBV19 to TRBJ1-4; no clear D gene. Germline V CDR1 and CDR2: LNHDA, SQIVND (reference sequence). The CDR3 spans 13 residues. Trimming took 1 base from V and 5 from J, leaving 5 bases between them. The CDR3 nucleotides are TGTGCCAGTAGTATAGCACGGAATGAAAAACTGTTTTTT. It yields the protein CASSIARNEKLFF.